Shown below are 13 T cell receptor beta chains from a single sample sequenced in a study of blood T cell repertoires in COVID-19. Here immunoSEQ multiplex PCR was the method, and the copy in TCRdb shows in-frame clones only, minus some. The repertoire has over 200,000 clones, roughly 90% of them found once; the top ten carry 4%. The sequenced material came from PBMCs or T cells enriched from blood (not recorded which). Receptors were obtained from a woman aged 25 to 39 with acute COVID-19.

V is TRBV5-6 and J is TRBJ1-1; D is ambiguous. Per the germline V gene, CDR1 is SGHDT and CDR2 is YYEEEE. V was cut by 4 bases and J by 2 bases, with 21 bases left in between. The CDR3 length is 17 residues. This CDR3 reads CASSPWAEGSFNTEAFF. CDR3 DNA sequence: TGTGCCAGCAGCCCATGGGCGGAGGGCAGTTTCAACACTGAAGCTTTCTTT.

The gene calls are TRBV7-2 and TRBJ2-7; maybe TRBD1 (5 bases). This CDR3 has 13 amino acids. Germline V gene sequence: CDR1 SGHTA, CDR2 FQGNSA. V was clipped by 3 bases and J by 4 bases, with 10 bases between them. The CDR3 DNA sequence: TGTGCCAGCAGCTTGGGGCTAGGTTACGAGCAGTACTTC. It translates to CASSLGLGYEQYF.

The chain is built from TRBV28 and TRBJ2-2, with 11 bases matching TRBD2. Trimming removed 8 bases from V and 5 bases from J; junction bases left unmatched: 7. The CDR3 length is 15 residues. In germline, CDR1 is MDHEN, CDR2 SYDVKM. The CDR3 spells CASYETSGGTGELFF. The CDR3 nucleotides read TGTGCCAGCTATGAAACTAGCGGGGGTACCGGGGAGCTGTTTTTT.

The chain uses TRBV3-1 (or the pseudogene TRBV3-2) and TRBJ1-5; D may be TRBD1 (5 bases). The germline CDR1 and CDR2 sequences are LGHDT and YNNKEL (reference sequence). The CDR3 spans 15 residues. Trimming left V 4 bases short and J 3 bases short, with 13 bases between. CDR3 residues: CASSLGLTDNQPQHF. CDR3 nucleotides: TGTGCCAGCAGCCTGGGACTGACGGACAATCAGCCCCAGCATTTT.

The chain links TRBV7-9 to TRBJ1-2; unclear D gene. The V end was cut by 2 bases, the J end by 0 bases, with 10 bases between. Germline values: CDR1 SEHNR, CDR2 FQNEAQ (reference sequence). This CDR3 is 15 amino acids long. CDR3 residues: CASSLRADTNYGYTF. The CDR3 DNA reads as TGTGCCAGCAGCTTACGTGCAGATACTAACTATGGCTACACCTTC.

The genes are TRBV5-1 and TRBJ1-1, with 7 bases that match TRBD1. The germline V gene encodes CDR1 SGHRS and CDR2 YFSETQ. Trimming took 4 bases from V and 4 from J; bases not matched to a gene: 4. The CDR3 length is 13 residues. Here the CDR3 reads CASSDHRGTEAFF. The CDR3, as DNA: TGCGCCAGCAGCGATCACAGGGGCACTGAAGCTTTCTTT.

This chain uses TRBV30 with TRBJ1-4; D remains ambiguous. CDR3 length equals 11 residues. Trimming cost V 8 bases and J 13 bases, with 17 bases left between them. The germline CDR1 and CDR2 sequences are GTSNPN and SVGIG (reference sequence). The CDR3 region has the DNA TGTGCCAGGGAGACCGGGGAGGGACTGTTTTTT. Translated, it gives CARETGEGLFF.

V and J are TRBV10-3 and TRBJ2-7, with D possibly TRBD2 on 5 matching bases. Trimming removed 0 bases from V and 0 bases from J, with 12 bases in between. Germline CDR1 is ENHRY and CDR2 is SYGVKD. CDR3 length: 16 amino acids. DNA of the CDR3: TGTGCCATCAGTGAGTCGAGGGCGGCTAGCTCCTACGAGCAGTACTTC. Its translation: CAISESRAASSYEQYF.

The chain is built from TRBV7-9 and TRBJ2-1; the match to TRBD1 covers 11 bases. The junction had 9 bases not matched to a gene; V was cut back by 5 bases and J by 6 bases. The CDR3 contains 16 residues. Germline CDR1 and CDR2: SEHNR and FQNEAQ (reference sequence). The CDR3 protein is CASSAGQGAGGNEQFF. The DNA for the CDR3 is TGTGCCAGCAGCGCCGGACAGGGGGCAGGGGGCAATGAGCAGTTCTTC.

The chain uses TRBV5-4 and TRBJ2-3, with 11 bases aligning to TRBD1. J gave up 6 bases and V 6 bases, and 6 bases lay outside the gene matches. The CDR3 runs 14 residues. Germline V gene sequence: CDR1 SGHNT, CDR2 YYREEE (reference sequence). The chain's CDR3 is CASTGQGAPDTQYF. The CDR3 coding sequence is TGTGCCAGCACCGGACAGGGGGCCCCCGATACGCAGTATTTT.

The CDR3, as DNA: TGTGCCAGCAGTTACTACGGGGAAAGCACAGATACGCAGTATTTT. Encoded protein: CASSYYGESTDTQYF. The V call is TRBV6-5, the J call TRBJ2-3; tentative D call: TRBD2 (5 bases). This CDR3 is built from 15 residues. Germline values: CDR1 MNHEY, CDR2 SVGAGI. The V and J ends lost 1 base and 0 bases respectively, with 8 bases between them.

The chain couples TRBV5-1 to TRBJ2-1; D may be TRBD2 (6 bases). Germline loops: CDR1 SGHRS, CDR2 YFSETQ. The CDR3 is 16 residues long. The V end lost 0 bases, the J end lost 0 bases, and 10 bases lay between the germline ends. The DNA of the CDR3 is TGCGCCAGCAGCTTGGAGGCGGGGTACTCCTACAATGAGCAGTTCTTC. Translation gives CASSLEAGYSYNEQFF.

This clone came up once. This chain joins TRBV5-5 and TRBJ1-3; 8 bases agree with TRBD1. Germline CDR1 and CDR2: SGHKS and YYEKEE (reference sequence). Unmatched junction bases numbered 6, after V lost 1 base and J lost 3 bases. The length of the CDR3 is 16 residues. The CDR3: CASSLRDRPIGNTIYF. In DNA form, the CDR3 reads TGTGCCAGCAGCTTGAGGGACAGGCCCATTGGAAACACCATATATTTT.